This TCR beta chain appears in the sequencing data of a study of T cell responses to AZD1222 COVID-19 vaccine. Study information: It was second doses at about 4 or about 12 weeks that were pooled. Study-wide points: Mostly white British, mostly female donors; authors suggested clonal diversity may be underestimated. Seropositive at baseline were only six or seven AZD1222 recipients.

To note about this clone: Its target is unknown. At one of its ends the junction is not consistent with the germline gene, which may arise from a read error.

The table came from immunoSEQ multiplex PCR; TCRdb's copy has only in-frame clones and leaves some out. This sample has roughly 150,000 clones; 85% to 95% occur once, and the top ten carry 1.1% to 1.5%. From germline, CDR1 is SQVTM and CDR2 ANQGSEA. This CDR3 comprises 13 residues. This receptor was taken from an adult in good health. The chain joins TRBV29-1 to TRBJ2-7; D perhaps matches TRBD1 (5 bases). Material: peripheral blood, obtained on day 0 of AZD1222 vaccination. CDR3: CSVEGARGSEQYF. The CDR3 DNA is TGCAGCGTAGAAGGGGCTAGGGGTTCCGAGCAGTACTTC.